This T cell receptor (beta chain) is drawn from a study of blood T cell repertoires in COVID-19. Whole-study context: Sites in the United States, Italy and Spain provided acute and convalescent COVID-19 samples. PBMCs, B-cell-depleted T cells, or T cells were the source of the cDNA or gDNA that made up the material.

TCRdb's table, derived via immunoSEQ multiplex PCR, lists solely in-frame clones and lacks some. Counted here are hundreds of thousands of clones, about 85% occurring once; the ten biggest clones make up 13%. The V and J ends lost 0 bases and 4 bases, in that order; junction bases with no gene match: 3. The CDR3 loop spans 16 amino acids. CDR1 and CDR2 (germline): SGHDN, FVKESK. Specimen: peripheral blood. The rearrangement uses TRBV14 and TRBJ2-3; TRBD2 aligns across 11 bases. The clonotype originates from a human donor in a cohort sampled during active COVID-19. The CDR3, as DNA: TGTGCCAGCAGCCAAGATCCGGGACTAGCGGCAGATACGCAGTATTTT. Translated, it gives CASSQDPGLAADTQYF.